This T cell receptor (beta chain) was sequenced during a study of cytomegalovirus exposure and HLA in healthy donors. On the study more broadly: Membership in the Caucasian-associated ancestry cluster was found for 75% to 85% of a few hundred genotyped donors.

Nominally healthy donors provided the samples, though records likely missed some immune exposures. Primers for the PCR totalled 60 Vbeta and 13 Jbeta. Sequenced by immunoSEQ multiplex PCR; TCRdb stores in-frame clones only, minus some. The sample contains 90,000 to 110,000 clones, about 81% of which appear only once. A word on this clone: Its antigen is not known.

Study-wide results and limits: Links to common viral pathogens appeared, in a later analysis, for several of the most significant clusters. In a later analysis, V- and J-gene trimming of beta chains associated with a DCLRE1C missense variant, replicated independently.

The germline gives CDR1 SGHVS, CDR2 FNYEAQ. V trimming: 4 bases; J trimming: 8 bases; junction bases outside the gene matches: 10. This CDR3 region has 15 residues. Material: PBMCs. This TCR was recovered from a man younger than 40 in good health and CMV-seronegative. The V call is TRBV7-6, the J call TRBJ1-1; 10 nucleotides match TRBD1. The CDR3 spells CASSYGTGDQGEAFF. The CDR3 bases are TGTGCCAGCAGCTACGGGACAGGGGACCAAGGGGAAGCTTTCTTT.